The clone carrying this T cell receptor beta chain appeared a few times. Its specificity is unknown. A read error may account for a junction end that differs from germline. This specimen belongs to a study of CD8 T cells in ankylosing spondylitis. Notes on the study in general: A motif in TCR beta, a set of eight highly homologous variants, appeared characteristic of ankylosing spondylitis blood. Clones linked to disease were reported to show significant enrichment in matched ankylosing spondylitis synovial fluid. As for the disease-linked clones, they showed a CD8+ phenotype and occurred at relatively low frequencies in peripheral blood.

Researchers built TCR beta libraries using quantitative 5'-RACE with molecular barcodes. TCRdb re-called the 5' RACE reads with MiXCR, one entry per CDR3 protein. The table records a few hundred thousand distinct CDR3 sequences, just under 7.5% of them present only once. This CDR3 has 9 residues. The germline V gene encodes CDR1 MNHEY and CDR2 SVGAGI. V gene TRBV6-5 combines with J gene TRBJ2-5, with D unclear. The receptor was isolated from a male donor with ankylosing spondylitis. The sequenced material came from blood, either unsorted or a sorted T cell fraction (not recorded which). The CDR3 sequence: CASSHLGFF. CDR3 bases: TGTGCCAGCAGTCACCTCGGGTTTTTC.